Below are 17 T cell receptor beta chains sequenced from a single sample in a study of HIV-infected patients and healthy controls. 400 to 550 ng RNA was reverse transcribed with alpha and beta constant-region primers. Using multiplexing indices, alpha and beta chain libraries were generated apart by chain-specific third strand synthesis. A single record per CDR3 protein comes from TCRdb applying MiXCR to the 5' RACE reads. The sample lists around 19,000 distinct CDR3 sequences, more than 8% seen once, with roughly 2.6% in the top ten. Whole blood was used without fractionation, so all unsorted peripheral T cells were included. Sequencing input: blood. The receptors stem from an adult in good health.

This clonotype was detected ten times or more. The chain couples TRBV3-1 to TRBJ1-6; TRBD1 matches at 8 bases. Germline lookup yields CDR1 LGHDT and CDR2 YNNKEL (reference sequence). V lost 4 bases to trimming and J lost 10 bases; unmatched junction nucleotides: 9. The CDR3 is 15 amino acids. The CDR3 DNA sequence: TGTGCCAGCAGCCGCCGGGACAGGCCGCAATCACCCCTCCACTTT. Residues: CASSRRDRPQSPLHF.

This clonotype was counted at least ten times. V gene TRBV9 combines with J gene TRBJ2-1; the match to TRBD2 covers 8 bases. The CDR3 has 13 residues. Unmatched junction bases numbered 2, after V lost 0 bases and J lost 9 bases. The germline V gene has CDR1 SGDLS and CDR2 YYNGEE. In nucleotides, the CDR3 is TGTGCCAGCAGCGTAGACGGGAGGGGTGAGCAGTTCTTC. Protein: CASSVDGRGEQFF. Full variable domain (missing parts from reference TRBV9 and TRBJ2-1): DSGVTQTPKHLITATGQRVTLRCSPRSGDLSVYWYQQSLDQGLQFLIQYYNGEERAKGNILERFSAQQFPDLHSELNLSSLELGDSALYFCASSVDGRGEQFFGPGTRLTVL.

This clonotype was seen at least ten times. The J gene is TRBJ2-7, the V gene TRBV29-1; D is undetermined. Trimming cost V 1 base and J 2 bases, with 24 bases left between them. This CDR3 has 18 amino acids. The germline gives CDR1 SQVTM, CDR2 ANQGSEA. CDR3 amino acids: CSVEGVSGRPGKAYEQYF. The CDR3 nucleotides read TGCAGCGTTGAAGGAGTCAGTGGACGCCCGGGTAAGGCCTACGAGCAGTACTTC.

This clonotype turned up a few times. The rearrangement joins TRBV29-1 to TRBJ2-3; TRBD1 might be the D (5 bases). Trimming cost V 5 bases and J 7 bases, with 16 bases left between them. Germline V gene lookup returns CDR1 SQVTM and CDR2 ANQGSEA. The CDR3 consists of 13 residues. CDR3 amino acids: CSVLLSGSYTQYF. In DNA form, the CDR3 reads TGCAGCGTTCTTCTGTCAGGGTCCTATACGCAGTATTTT.

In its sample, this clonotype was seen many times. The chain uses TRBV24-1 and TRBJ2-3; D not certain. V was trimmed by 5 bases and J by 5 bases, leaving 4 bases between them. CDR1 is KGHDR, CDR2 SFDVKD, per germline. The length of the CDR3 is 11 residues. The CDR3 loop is CATSVRDTQYF. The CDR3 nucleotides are TGTGCCACCAGTGTCCGAGATACGCAGTATTTT.

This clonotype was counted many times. The CDR3 DNA sequence: TGTGCCAGCAGTTACGGGGAGCGCGAAAAACTGTTTTTT. Translation gives CASSYGEREKLFF. V and J are TRBV6-5 and TRBJ1-4; D is unclear. The length of the CDR3 is 13 residues. The germline V gene has CDR1 MNHEY and CDR2 SVGAGI. Trimming cost V 2 bases and J 8 bases, with 9 bases left between them.

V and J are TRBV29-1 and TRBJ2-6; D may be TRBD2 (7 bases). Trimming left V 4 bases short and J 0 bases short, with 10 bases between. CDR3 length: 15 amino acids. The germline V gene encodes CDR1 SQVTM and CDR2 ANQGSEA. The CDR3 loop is CSVAAGHSGANVLTF. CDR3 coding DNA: TGCAGCGTTGCAGCGGGACACTCTGGGGCCAACGTCCTGACTTTC.

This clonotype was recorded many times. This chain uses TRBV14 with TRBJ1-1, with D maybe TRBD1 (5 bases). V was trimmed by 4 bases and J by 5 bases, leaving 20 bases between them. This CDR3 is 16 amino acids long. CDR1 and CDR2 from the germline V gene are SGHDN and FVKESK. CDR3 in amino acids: CASSPPLGQGFTEAFF. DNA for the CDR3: TGTGCCAGCAGCCCCCCTCTCGGGCAGGGTTTTACTGAAGCTTTCTTT.

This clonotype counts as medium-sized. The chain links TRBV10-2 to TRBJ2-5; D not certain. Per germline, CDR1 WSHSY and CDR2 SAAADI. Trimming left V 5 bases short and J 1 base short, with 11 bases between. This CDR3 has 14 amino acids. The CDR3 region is CASSRVRTQETQYF. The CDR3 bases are TGCGCCAGCAGTCGGGTCAGAACCCAAGAGACCCAGTACTTC.

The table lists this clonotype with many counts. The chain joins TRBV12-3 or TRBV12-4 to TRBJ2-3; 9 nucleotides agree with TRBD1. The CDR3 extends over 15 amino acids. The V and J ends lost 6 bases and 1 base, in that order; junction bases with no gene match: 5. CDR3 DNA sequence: TGTGCCAGCAGGGGACAGGGCTACCGCACAGATACGCAGTATTTT. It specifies CASRGQGYRTDTQYF.

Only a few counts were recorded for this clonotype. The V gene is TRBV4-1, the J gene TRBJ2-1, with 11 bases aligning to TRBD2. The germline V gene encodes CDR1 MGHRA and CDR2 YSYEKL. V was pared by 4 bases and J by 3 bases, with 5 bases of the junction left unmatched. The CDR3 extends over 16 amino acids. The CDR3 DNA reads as TGCGCCAGCAGCCGCGGGACTAGCGGAGACTACAATGAGCAGTTCTTC. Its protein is CASSRGTSGDYNEQFF.

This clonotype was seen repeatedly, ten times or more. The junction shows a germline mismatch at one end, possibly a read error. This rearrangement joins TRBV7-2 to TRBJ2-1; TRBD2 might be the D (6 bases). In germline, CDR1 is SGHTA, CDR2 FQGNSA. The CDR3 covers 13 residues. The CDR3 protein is CASSLDRDSRLDF. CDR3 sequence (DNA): TGTGCCAGCAGCTTAGATCGGGACTCCCGCCTAGACTTC.

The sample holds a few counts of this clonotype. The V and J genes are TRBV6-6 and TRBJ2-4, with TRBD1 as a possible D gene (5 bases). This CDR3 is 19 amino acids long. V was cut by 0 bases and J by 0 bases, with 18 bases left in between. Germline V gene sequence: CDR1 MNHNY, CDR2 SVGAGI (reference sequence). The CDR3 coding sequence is TGTGCCAGCAGTTACTCGAGTTCGGGCAGGGCTATAGCCAAAAACATTCAGTACTTC. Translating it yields CASSYSSSGRAIAKNIQYF.

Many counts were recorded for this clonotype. CDR3 residues: CASSRGTSPNEQFF. As DNA, the CDR3 is TGTGCCAGCAGCCGAGGGACTAGCCCGAATGAGCAGTTCTTC. The chain carries TRBV11-2 and TRBJ2-1; 9 bases map to TRBD2. Germline trimming cut 5 bases from V and 7 bases from J; bases unmatched to any gene: 6. The CDR3 has 14 amino acids. The V gene's germline CDR1 is SGHAT and CDR2 FQNNGV.

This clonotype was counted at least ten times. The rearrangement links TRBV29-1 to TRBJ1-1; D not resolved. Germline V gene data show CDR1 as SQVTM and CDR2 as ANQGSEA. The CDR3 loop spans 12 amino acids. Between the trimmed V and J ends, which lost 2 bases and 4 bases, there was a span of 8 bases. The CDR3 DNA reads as TGCAGCGTTGAATCTGGGGTCACTGAAGCTTTCTTT. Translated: CSVESGVTEAFF. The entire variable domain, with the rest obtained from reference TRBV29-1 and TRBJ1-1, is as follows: SAVISQKPSRDICQRGTSLTIQCQVDSQVTMMFWYRQQPGQSLTLIATANQGSEATYESGFVIDKFPISRPNLTFSTLTVSNMSPEDSSIYLCSVESGVTEAFFGQGTRLTVV.

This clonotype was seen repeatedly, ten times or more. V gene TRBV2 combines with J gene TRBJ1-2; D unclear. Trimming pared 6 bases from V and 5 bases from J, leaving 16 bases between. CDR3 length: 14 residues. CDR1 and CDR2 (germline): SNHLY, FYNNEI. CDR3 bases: TGTGCCAGCAGGTCTCAGTCGACGGCGTATGGCTACACCTTC. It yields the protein CASRSQSTAYGYTF.

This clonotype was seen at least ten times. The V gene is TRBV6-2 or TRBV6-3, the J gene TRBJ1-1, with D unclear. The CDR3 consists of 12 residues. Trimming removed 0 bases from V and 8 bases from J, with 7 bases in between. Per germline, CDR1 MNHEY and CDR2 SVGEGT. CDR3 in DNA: TGTGCCAGCAGTTACTCGCTTTTGGAAGCTTTCTTT. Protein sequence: CASSYSLLEAFF.